This T cell receptor (beta chain) was documented in a study of cytomegalovirus exposure and HLA in healthy donors. Study details: The same platform as the approximately 670 first-cohort repertoires was used for the 95 to 150 validation repertoires, a later analysis reported.

Clones were read by immunoSEQ multiplex PCR, and TCRdb kept only the in-frame ones, dropping some. The table shows 71,000 or so clones, with approximately 94% occurring only once. Remarks on this clone: The antigen is unknown.

Germline V gene data show CDR1 as KGHSH and CDR2 as LQKENI. The CDR3 is made up of 18 amino acids. V shed 3 bases, J shed 3 bases, and the junction held 8 bases outside the gene matches. Findings and caveats of the study: The listing of 150 to 200 TCR beta chains classed them as cytomegalovirus-associated. Most TCR sequences were seen very rarely across donors, but some public TCRs occurred in many.

Source material: PBMCs. The sequence was obtained from a man aged 18 to 30 in good health and CMV-seropositive. The chain has TRBV18 and TRBJ2-6, with 10 bases aligning to TRBD1. The CDR3 nucleotides are TGTGCCAGCTCACCCGCTGACAGGGGGCCGATTGGGGCCAACGTCCTGACTTTC. Its translation: CASSPADRGPIGANVLTF.